This T cell receptor beta chain is from a study of blood T cells in healthy people across ages. On this clonotype: Its specificity is unknown.

This CDR3 comprises 13 residues. With 5 bases clipped from V and 10 bases from J, the junction kept 5 bases outside the gene matches. Germline-derived CDR1 and CDR2 are MNHEY and SVGAGI. A second PCR, run for about 7 to 11 cycles, used a sample-barcoded 5' primer plus a J-beta primer mix. In TCRdb, the 5' RACE reads were re-called with MiXCR into one record per CDR3 protein. Of about 1.4 million distinct CDR3 sequences in the sample, approximately 59% are singletons; the top ten hold about 6.7%. Whole-study findings and limits: Naive and antigen-experienced cells were not separated, limiting conclusive comparison. Roughly linear age-related decline in beta diversity appeared, significant by age 40.

The V and J genes are TRBV6-5 and TRBJ1-6; 7 nucleotides agree with TRBD1. The receptor was isolated from a man between 18 and 29 years old in good health. Sample: blood. CDR3 loop: CASSDRERSPLHF. The DNA of the CDR3 is TGTGCCAGCAGTGACAGGGAACGATCACCCCTCCACTTT.